The 14 T cell receptor beta chains given below trace back to one sample, sequenced in a study of cytomegalovirus exposure and HLA in healthy donors. 60 Vbeta and 13 Jbeta primers were used in PCR. TCRdb's table, derived via immunoSEQ multiplex PCR, lists solely in-frame clones and lacks some. The table lists about 100,000 clones, about 80% of them singletons, with 3.5% to 5% in the top ten. Sequenced: PBMCs. These receptors came from a man between 35 and 55 years old in good health and CMV-seronegative.

The V and J genes are TRBV9 and TRBJ1-3, with 7 bases identical to TRBD1. The J segment lost 8 bases and the V segment lost 0 bases, leaving 5 bases of the junction unmatched. Germline loops: CDR1 SGDLS, CDR2 YYNGEE. The CDR3 runs to 14 residues. DNA for the CDR3: TGTGCCAGCAGCGTAGCTCAGGGGGTGGACACCATATATTTT. It translates to CASSVAQGVDTIYF.

The genes are TRBV10-3 and TRBJ1-1; D is perhaps TRBD1 (5 bases). Germline assignment: CDR1 ENHRY and CDR2 SYGVKD. V shed 7 bases and J shed 4 bases, with 13 bases lying between them. CDR3 length: 13 residues. The CDR3 sequence is CAIMGGSGTEAFF. The CDR3 DNA follows: TGTGCCATCATGGGGGGTTCGGGCACTGAAGCTTTCTTT.

The V call is TRBV2, the J call TRBJ2-5; no reliable D call. The DNA end lines up better with TRBJ2-7; the J call may be wrong. The CDR3 has 11 residues. Germline loops: CDR1 SNHLY, CDR2 FYNNEI. The CDR3 loop is CASSEVYEQYF. The CDR3 DNA reads as TGTGCCAGCAGTGAAGTGTACGAGCAGTACTTC.

This sequence joins TRBV7-8 and TRBJ1-3; perhaps TRBD1 as D (5 bases). V lost 5 bases to trimming and J lost 0 bases, with 23 bases between them. The CDR3 sequence is 19 residues long. Germline CDR1 is SGHVS and CDR2 is FQNEAQ. CDR3 residues: CASSPIDLGLRLSGNTIYF. The CDR3, as DNA: TGTGCCAGCAGCCCGATTGACCTGGGACTTCGGCTCTCTGGAAACACCATATATTTT.

The chain carries TRBV6-4 and TRBJ1-1; D unresolved. CDR3 length: 10 amino acids. Germline V gene lookup returns CDR1 MRHNA and CDR2 SNTAGT. The ends were cut back, 6 bases at V and 7 bases at J, with 6 bases in the middle. The CDR3 bases are TGTGCCAGCAGCACCAGTGAAGCTTTCTTT. Translated, it gives CASSTSEAFF.

In this sample, this clone turned up a few times. The rearrangement links TRBV16 to TRBJ1-4, with D unclear. V was clipped by 0 bases and J by 10 bases, with 9 bases between them. Germline CDR1 KGHSY, CDR2 FQNENV. The CDR3 spans 13 residues. Here the CDR3 reads CASSQSREGKLFF. CDR3 in DNA: TGTGCCAGCAGCCAATCGAGGGAAGGAAAACTGTTTTTT.

The CDR3 bases are TGTGCCAGCAGCTTTTTTGGACACCTCTCCTACGAGCAGTACTTC. Protein sequence: CASSFFGHLSYEQYF. This sequence joins TRBV5-6 and TRBJ2-7, with D tentatively TRBD1 (5 bases). V lost 2 bases and J 0 bases, leaving 12 bases between the germline ends. Germline V gene lookup returns CDR1 SGHDT and CDR2 YYEEEE. The CDR3 spans 15 residues.

Here the CDR3 DNA reads TGTGCCAGCAGCTTGAGGGTAGACGGGGATGAGCAGTTCTTC. Its protein is CASSLRVDGDEQFF. The V call is TRBV7-2, the J call TRBJ2-1; possible D gene TRBD2, 5 bases. The CDR3 covers 14 residues. The germline V and J ends were trimmed by 3 bases and 8 bases, with 14 bases remaining between them. Germline CDR1 is SGHTA and CDR2 is FQGNSA.

The CDR3, as DNA: TGCGCCAGCAGTGGGCAGATGAACACTGAAGCTTTCTTT. It codes for CASSGQMNTEAFF. V gene TRBV10-2 combines with J gene TRBJ1-1; D not certain. Trimming removed 4 bases from V and 0 bases from J, with 6 bases in between. CDR1 is WSHSY, CDR2 SAAADI, per germline. The CDR3 sequence is 13 residues long.

The chain combines TRBV5-1 with TRBJ1-4; 9 bases fit TRBD1. This CDR3 region has 15 residues. Germline values: CDR1 SGHRS, CDR2 YFSETQ. The J segment lost 4 bases and the V segment lost 5 bases, leaving 6 bases of the junction unmatched. DNA for the CDR3: TGCGCCAGCAGGGGGACAGGGCTCGATAATGAAAAACTGTTTTTT. Its protein product is CASRGTGLDNEKLFF.

The rearrangement uses TRBV5-1 and TRBJ2-3; 10 bases align to TRBD1. Germline CDR1 and CDR2: SGHRS and YFSETQ. V lost 5 bases, J lost 4 bases, and 10 bases stayed unmatched. This CDR3 has 16 amino acids. The CDR3 DNA follows: TGCGCCAGCAGTTTTGGGGGGACAGGGGTAGCAGATACGCAGTATTTT. Translation gives CASSFGGTGVADTQYF.

V usage is TRBV29-1 and J usage is TRBJ2-5; D remains unclear. This CDR3 is built from 13 residues. Trimming took off 1 base at V and 4 bases at J, with 10 bases between the two ends. CDR1 is SQVTM, CDR2 ANQGSEA, per germline. The CDR3 loop is CSVEVRIGETQYF. The CDR3 nucleotides read TGCAGCGTTGAAGTCAGGATAGGAGAGACCCAGTACTTC.

In regard to this clone: Other DNA sequences of this sample code for an identical CDR3. CDR3 nucleotide sequence: TGCAGTGCTAGGGATCGCGAGGGAGCTTTCTTT. Its translation is CSARDREGAFF. This sequence joins TRBV20-1 and TRBJ1-1; no firm D call. The CDR3 totals 11 residues. V was shortened by 3 bases and J by 10 bases, with 12 bases between the two germline ends. Germline assignment: CDR1 DFQATT and CDR2 SNEGSKA (reference sequence).

The J gene is TRBJ2-2, the V gene TRBV2; unclear D gene. Deletions cut 10 bases from V and 1 base from J, with 10 bases between. This CDR3 is built from 13 residues. Germline V gives CDR1 SNHLY, CDR2 FYNNEI. The CDR3 DNA sequence: TGTGCCACTGCGCTAGAGAACACCGGGGAGCTGTTTTTT. Translation: CATALENTGELFF.